The rows below give T cell receptor beta chains drawn from one sample of a study of cytomegalovirus exposure and HLA in healthy donors. This table comes from immunoSEQ multiplex PCR, and its TCRdb copy is limited to in-frame clones, with some not included. Among tens of thousands of clones, more than 95% were seen once, and the ten largest hold about 2.4%. Sequenced input: PBMCs. The source is a man in his late teens or twenties in good health and CMV-seronegative. Each CDR3 is given with its conserved first and last residue. The D gene is left open where the match is weak. Size is omitted from some rows. Given values are once, few, many or a class for expanded clones.

j_gene: TRBJ2-2; d_gene: TRBD2; v_gene: TRBV7-3; abundance: NA; CDR3aa: CASRPGLVNTGELFF; CDR3nt: TGTGCCAGCAGGCCGGGACTAGTCAACACCGGGGAGCTGTTTTTT
j_gene: TRBJ2-7; d_gene: NA; v_gene: TRBV11-2; abundance: NA; CDR3aa: CASSSARGASYEQYF; CDR3nt: TGTGCCAGCAGCTCCGCCCGGGGGGCTAGTTACGAGCAGTACTTC
j_gene: TRBJ2-4; d_gene: TRBD1; v_gene: TRBV18; abundance: once; CDR3aa: CASSQADRGLQYF; CDR3nt: TGTGCCAGCTCACAAGCGGACAGGGGACTTCAGTACTTC
j_gene: TRBJ1-2; d_gene: TRBD1; v_gene: TRBV19; abundance: NA; CDR3aa: CASSSTTGSVYGYTF; CDR3nt: TGTGCCAGTAGTTCAACGACAGGGTCGGTTTATGGCTACACCTTC
j_gene: TRBJ2-7; d_gene: NA; v_gene: TRBV5-4; abundance: NA; CDR3aa: CASSPRAGVDYEQYF; CDR3nt: TGTGCCAGCAGTCCCAGGGCAGGGGTTGACTACGAGCAGTACTTC
j_gene: TRBJ2-2; d_gene: TRBD1; v_gene: TRBV10-1; abundance: NA; CDR3aa: CASRNFRTGRNTGELFF; CDR3nt: TGCGCCAGCCGGAATTTCAGGACAGGCCGGAACACCGGGGAGCTGTTTTTT
j_gene: TRBJ2-3; d_gene: NA; v_gene: TRBV7-7; abundance: NA; CDR3aa: CASSLGGSRDTQYF; CDR3nt: TGTGCTAGCAGCTTAGGAGGGTCCAGAGATACGCAGTATTTT
j_gene: TRBJ1-3; d_gene: TRBD1; v_gene: TRBV6-1; abundance: NA; CDR3aa: CASRTGVNSGNTIYF; CDR3nt: TGTGCCAGCAGGACAGGGGTTAACTCTGGAAACACCATATATTTT
j_gene: TRBJ2-1; d_gene: NA; v_gene: TRBV6-5; abundance: NA; CDR3aa: CASSYSSGSYNEQFF; CDR3nt: TGTGCCAGCAGTTACTCGTCAGGCTCCTACAATGAGCAGTTCTTC
j_gene: TRBJ1-1; d_gene: NA; v_gene: TRBV29-1; abundance: NA; CDR3aa: CSVARVEDTEAFF; CDR3nt: TGCAGCGTTGCCAGGGTAGAGGACACTGAAGCTTTCTTT
j_gene: TRBJ2-2; d_gene: NA; v_gene: TRBV5-5; abundance: NA; CDR3aa: CASSFGVGTGELFF; CDR3nt: TGTGCCAGCAGCTTCGGGGTGGGGACCGGGGAGCTGTTTTTT
j_gene: TRBJ1-1; d_gene: NA; v_gene: TRBV19; abundance: NA; CDR3aa: CASSILGGNTEAFF; CDR3nt: TGTGCCAGTAGTATTCTAGGGGGGAACACTGAAGCTTTCTTT
j_gene: TRBJ1-2; d_gene: NA; v_gene: TRBV5-5; abundance: NA; CDR3aa: CASSDTPAGGYTF; CDR3nt: TGTGCCAGCAGCGATACTCCGGCGGGGGGCTACACCTTC
j_gene: TRBJ2-7; d_gene: NA; v_gene: TRBV11-3; abundance: NA; CDR3aa: CASSLEADSYEQYF; CDR3nt: TGTGCCAGCAGCTTAGAAGCGGATTCCTACGAGCAGTACTTC
j_gene: TRBJ2-1; d_gene: NA; v_gene: TRBV10-1; abundance: NA; CDR3aa: CASSESGVINEQFF; CDR3nt: TGCGCCAGCAGTGAATCAGGGGTAATCAATGAGCAGTTCTTC
j_gene: TRBJ2-5; d_gene: NA; v_gene: TRBV6-1; abundance: NA; CDR3aa: CASSEALGGQETQYF; CDR3nt: TGTGCCAGCAGTGAAGCGCTAGGGGGCCAAGAGACCCAGTACTTC
j_gene: TRBJ1-2; d_gene: NA; v_gene: TRBV6-1; abundance: NA; CDR3aa: CASSEGTRGGYTF; CDR3nt: TGTGCCAGCAGTGAGGGGACGCGGGGTGGCTACACCTTC
j_gene: TRBJ1-1; d_gene: TRBD1; v_gene: TRBV28; abundance: once; CDR3aa: CASSSNTGQNYEAFF; CDR3nt: TGTGCCAGCAGTTCCAACACGGGACAGAATTATGAAGCTTTCTTT
j_gene: TRBJ2-3; d_gene: NA; v_gene: TRBV5-1; abundance: NA; CDR3aa: CASSFSGPTDTQYF; CDR3nt: TGCGCCAGCAGCTTTAGCGGTCCCACAGATACGCAGTATTTT
j_gene: TRBJ2-7; d_gene: NA; v_gene: TRBV6-6; abundance: NA; CDR3aa: CASRAGLPYEQYF; CDR3nt: TGTGCCAGCAGAGCAGGTTTGCCCTACGAGCAGTACTTC
j_gene: TRBJ2-1; d_gene: TRBD2; v_gene: TRBV27; abundance: NA; CDR3aa: CASSIGTSGYNEQFF; CDR3nt: TGTGCCAGCAGTATCGGGACTAGCGGATACAATGAGCAGTTCTTC
j_gene: TRBJ2-7; d_gene: NA; v_gene: TRBV28; abundance: NA; CDR3aa: CASSSGGVYEQYF; CDR3nt: TGTGCCAGCAGTTCAGGCGGGGTCTACGAGCAGTACTTC
j_gene: TRBJ2-1; d_gene: NA; v_gene: TRBV30; abundance: NA; CDR3aa: CAWSFLGATEQFF; CDR3nt: TGTGCCTGGAGTTTTTTAGGAGCGACTGAGCAGTTCTTC
j_gene: TRBJ2-2; d_gene: NA; v_gene: TRBV9; abundance: NA; CDR3aa: CASSAVVFGELFF; CDR3nt: TGTGCCAGCAGCGCCGTAGTCTTTGGGGAGCTGTTTTTT
j_gene: TRBJ1-6; d_gene: TRBD1; v_gene: TRBV7-9; abundance: NA; CDR3aa: CASSSWDRGWSSPLHF; CDR3nt: TGTGCCAGCAGCTCTTGGGACAGGGGCTGGAGTTCACCCCTCCACTTT
j_gene: TRBJ2-5; d_gene: NA; v_gene: TRBV11-2; abundance: NA; CDR3aa: CASSLDPRVWETQYF; CDR3nt: TGTGCCAGCAGCTTAGACCCCCGGGTATGGGAGACCCAGTACTTC
j_gene: TRBJ1-2; d_gene: NA; v_gene: TRBV4-1; abundance: NA; CDR3aa: CASSHGGGLGYTF; CDR3nt: TGCGCCAGCAGCCATGGGGGGGGTCTCGGCTACACCTTC
j_gene: TRBJ2-3; d_gene: TRBD1; v_gene: TRBV9; abundance: once; CDR3aa: CASNGRQGEVSDTQYF; CDR3nt: TGTGCCAGCAACGGAAGACAGGGGGAAGTATCAGATACGCAGTATTTT
j_gene: TRBJ1-2; d_gene: NA; v_gene: TRBV6-5; abundance: NA; CDR3aa: CASSSRVANYGYTF; CDR3nt: TGTGCCAGCAGTAGCAGGGTAGCTAACTATGGCTACACCTTC
j_gene: TRBJ2-3; d_gene: NA; v_gene: TRBV6-1; abundance: NA; CDR3aa: CASSEIPITDTQYF; CDR3nt: TGTGCCAGCAGTGAAATACCTATCACAGATACGCAGTATTTT
j_gene: TRBJ2-3; d_gene: NA; v_gene: TRBV30; abundance: NA; CDR3aa: CAWSVQGWTDTQYF; CDR3nt: TGTGCCTGGAGTGTTCAGGGGTGGACAGATACGCAGTATTTT
j_gene: TRBJ1-1; d_gene: TRBD1; v_gene: TRBV10-3; abundance: NA; CDR3aa: CAISARQGAGGTEAFF; CDR3nt: TGTGCCATCAGTGCAAGACAGGGGGCTGGGGGCACTGAAGCTTTCTTT
j_gene: TRBJ2-1; d_gene: NA; v_gene: TRBV5-1; abundance: NA; CDR3aa: CASSSGGTGAYNEQFF; CDR3nt: TGCGCCAGCAGCAGCGGGGGGACAGGGGCCTACAATGAGCAGTTCTTC
j_gene: TRBJ2-1; d_gene: NA; v_gene: TRBV5-5; abundance: NA; CDR3aa: CASSLSAGFLANEQFF; CDR3nt: TGTGCCAGCAGCCTCTCCGCGGGCTTCCTTGCCAATGAGCAGTTCTTC
j_gene: TRBJ2-5; d_gene: TRBD2; v_gene: TRBV6-1; abundance: NA; CDR3aa: CASNGEGLGETQYF; CDR3nt: TGTGCCAGCAACGGGGAGGGGCTCGGGGAGACCCAGTACTTC
j_gene: TRBJ2-7; d_gene: NA; v_gene: TRBV6-6; abundance: NA; CDR3aa: CASSAPGSYEQYF; CDR3nt: TGTGCCAGCAGCGCCCCGGGCTCCTACGAGCAGTACTTC
j_gene: TRBJ2-1; d_gene: TRBD1; v_gene: TRBV19; abundance: NA; CDR3aa: CASSPGQGTNEQFF; CDR3nt: TGTGCCAGTAGCCCGGGACAGGGAACGAATGAGCAGTTCTTC
j_gene: TRBJ2-7; d_gene: NA; v_gene: TRBV5-4; abundance: NA; CDR3aa: CASSWNRVGEQYF; CDR3nt: TGTGCCAGCAGCTGGAACAGGGTCGGGGAGCAGTACTTC
j_gene: TRBJ2-3; d_gene: NA; v_gene: TRBV9; abundance: NA; CDR3aa: CASSVDGQYTDTQYF; CDR3nt: TGTGCCAGCAGCGTAGACGGACAGTACACAGATACGCAGTATTTT
j_gene: TRBJ1-1; d_gene: NA; v_gene: TRBV19; abundance: NA; CDR3aa: CASSWLPGQVNTEAFF; CDR3nt: TGTGCCAGTAGTTGGCTTCCGGGACAAGTGAACACTGAAGCTTTCTTT
j_gene: TRBJ1-2; d_gene: NA; v_gene: TRBV6-5; abundance: NA; CDR3aa: CTSYGGGRGYTF; CDR3nt: TGTACCAGCTATGGCGGGGGCCGAGGCTACACCTTC
j_gene: TRBJ2-1; d_gene: TRBD2; v_gene: TRBV19; abundance: NA; CDR3aa: CASTASGVYNEQFF; CDR3nt: TGTGCCAGTACTGCTAGCGGGGTTTACAATGAGCAGTTCTTC
j_gene: TRBJ2-7; d_gene: NA; v_gene: TRBV6-6; abundance: once; CDR3aa: CASSYSSGRTYEQYF; CDR3nt: TGTGCCAGCAGTTACTCTTCGGGGAGAACCTACGAGCAGTACTTC
j_gene: TRBJ1-2; d_gene: TRBD1; v_gene: TRBV6-5; abundance: NA; CDR3aa: CASSYGTDYGYTF; CDR3nt: TGTGCCAGCAGTTACGGGACAGACTATGGCTACACCTTC
j_gene: TRBJ1-6; d_gene: NA; v_gene: TRBV6-1; abundance: NA; CDR3aa: CASSEQEDSPLHF; CDR3nt: TGTGCCAGCAGTGAACAGGAGGATTCACCCCTCCACTTT
j_gene: TRBJ2-7; d_gene: NA; v_gene: TRBV27; abundance: NA; CDR3aa: CASSIGTQPYEQYF; CDR3nt: TGTGCCAGCAGTATAGGGACACAGCCTTACGAGCAGTACTTC
j_gene: TRBJ1-2; d_gene: NA; v_gene: TRBV2; abundance: NA; CDR3aa: CASSEEVYGYTF; CDR3nt: TGTGCCAGCAGTGAGGAGGTCTATGGCTACACCTTC
j_gene: TRBJ1-1; d_gene: TRBD1; v_gene: TRBV11-2; abundance: NA; CDR3aa: CASSLGQTEAFF; CDR3nt: TGTGCCAGCAGCCTGGGACAGACTGAAGCTTTCTTT
j_gene: TRBJ1-1; d_gene: NA; v_gene: TRBV2; abundance: NA; CDR3aa: CASSEAVTGRPPNTEAFF; CDR3nt: TGTGCCAGCAGTGAAGCGGTCACGGGGAGGCCTCCGAACACTGAAGCTTTCTTT
j_gene: TRBJ1-1; d_gene: TRBD1; v_gene: TRBV19; abundance: NA; CDR3aa: CASSSTGGPEAFF; CDR3nt: TGTGCCAGTAGTTCGACAGGGGGTCCAGAAGCTTTCTTT
j_gene: TRBJ1-1; d_gene: NA; v_gene: TRBV19; abundance: NA; CDR3aa: CASSGRLNTEAFF; CDR3nt: TGTGCCAGTAGTGGGAGACTGAACACTGAAGCTTTCTTT
j_gene: TRBJ1-6; d_gene: TRBD1; v_gene: TRBV2; abundance: NA; CDR3aa: CASRDRGSNNSPLHF; CDR3nt: TGTGCCAGCAGGGACAGGGGGTCTAATAATTCACCCCTCCACTTT
j_gene: TRBJ1-2; d_gene: NA; v_gene: TRBV7-6; abundance: NA; CDR3aa: CASSPGRGVGYGYTF; CDR3nt: TGTGCCAGCAGCCCCGGGAGGGGAGTAGGGTATGGCTACACCTTC
j_gene: TRBJ1-2; d_gene: NA; v_gene: TRBV13; abundance: once; CDR3aa: CASSLRGQYGYTF; CDR3nt: TGTGCCAGCAGCTTACGCGGACAGTACGGCTACACCTTC
j_gene: TRBJ1-1; d_gene: NA; v_gene: TRBV11-2; abundance: NA; CDR3aa: CASSLPGITEAFF; CDR3nt: TGTGCCAGCAGCCTCCCAGGAATAACTGAAGCTTTCTTT
j_gene: TRBJ2-5; d_gene: TRBD2; v_gene: TRBV4-1; abundance: NA; CDR3aa: CASSDYSGFETQYF; CDR3nt: TGCGCCAGCAGCGACTATAGCGGGTTTGAGACCCAGTACTTC
j_gene: TRBJ2-1; d_gene: TRBD1; v_gene: TRBV7-9; abundance: NA; CDR3aa: CASSLAGGYEQFF; CDR3nt: TGTGCCAGCAGCTTGGCAGGGGGCTATGAGCAGTTCTTC
j_gene: TRBJ1-2; d_gene: NA; v_gene: TRBV21-1; abundance: NA; CDR3aa: CASSCLVEAGGPYGYTF; CDR3nt: TGTGCCAGCAGCTGTTTAGTTGAGGCGGGGGGCCCATATGGCTACACCTTC
j_gene: TRBJ1-6; d_gene: TRBD1; v_gene: TRBV9; abundance: NA; CDR3aa: CASSVAITGDSPLHF; CDR3nt: TGTGCCAGCAGCGTAGCTATCACAGGGGATTCACCCCTCCACTTT
j_gene: TRBJ2-5; d_gene: TRBD2; v_gene: TRBV29-1; abundance: NA; CDR3aa: CSVVLAGGPGETQYF; CDR3nt: TGCAGCGTTGTACTAGCGGGAGGGCCTGGCGAGACCCAGTACTTC